The rows below give T cell receptor beta chains drawn from one sample of a study of blood T cell repertoires in COVID-19. Using immunoSEQ multiplex PCR, the repertoire was profiled, and TCRdb retains in-frame clones only, with some absent. In the table there are roughly 500,000 clones, around 87% of which are singletons. The sequenced material came from PBMCs or T cells enriched from blood (not recorded which). The receptors stem from a woman aged 40 to 50 who had recovered from COVID-19. Both conserved end residues are part of each CDR3. A D gene is named only where the DNA matches it firmly. Only some rows state a clone size, as once, few, many or a class for expanded clones.

>TRBD1|TRBV28|15|TRBJ2-3|.
CASSLTGVYTDTQYF
TGTGCCAGCAGTTTGACAGGGGTGTACACAGATACGCAGTATTTT
>.|TRBV6-2/TRBV6-3|14|TRBJ2-7|.
CASSYGSATYEQYF
TGTGCCAGCAGTTACGGTAGCGCGACCTACGAGCAGTACTTC
>.|TRBV7-9|14|TRBJ1-1|.
CASSAGQTNTEAFF
TGTGCCAGCAGCGCCGGACAGACGAACACTGAAGCTTTCTTT
>.|TRBV13|14|TRBJ1-5|few
CASSLGGAPQPQHF
TGTGCCAGCAGCTTAGGGGGGGCACCTCAGCCCCAGCATTTT
>TRBD2|TRBV29-1|14|TRBJ2-1|.
CSVALAGGYNEQFF
TGCAGCGTTGCTCTAGCGGGAGGCTACAATGAGCAGTTCTTC
>.|TRBV7-2|13|TRBJ2-5|.
CASSFTGEKTQYF
TGTGCCAGCAGCTTTACGGGAGAAAAGACCCAGTACTTC
>TRBD1|TRBV9|14|TRBJ1-2|.
CASSVGTGDYGYTF
TGTGCCAGCAGCGTAGGGACAGGGGACTATGGCTACACCTTC
>TRBD1|TRBV9|15|TRBJ2-7|.
CASSVSGTGPYEQYF
TGTGCCAGCAGCGTTTCCGGGACAGGTCCCTACGAGCAGTACTTC
>TRBD1|TRBV2|13|TRBJ1-2|.
CASIPGQGYGYTF
TGTGCCAGCATTCCGGGACAGGGATATGGCTACACCTTC
>TRBD1|TRBV14|15|TRBJ2-3|few
CASSRPGQYTDTQYF
TGTGCCAGCAGCCGCCCGGGACAGTACACAGATACGCAGTATTTT
>.|TRBV4-1|13|TRBJ2-5|once
CASSLGGIETQYF
TGCGCCAGCAGCCTAGGGGGTATCGAGACCCAGTACTTC
>.|TRBV20-1|17|TRBJ2-1|.
CSASSLLSSATVNEQFF
TGCAGTGCTAGTTCGCTTCTCTCATCGGCAACAGTGAATGAGCAGTTCTTC
>.|TRBV11-3|16|TRBJ1-1|.
CASSLRTGPLNTEAFF
TGTGCCAGCAGCCTACGAACAGGGCCTTTGAACACTGAAGCTTTCTTT
>TRBD2|TRBV2|16|TRBJ2-3|.
CASRLLAGGNTDTQYF
TGTGCCAGCAGGTTACTAGCGGGAGGCAACACAGATACGCAGTATTTT
>TRBD2|TRBV7-6|16|TRBJ2-3|.
CASSLLRTSGTDTQYF
TGTGCCAGCAGCTTACTCCGGACTAGCGGCACAGATACGCAGTATTTT
>TRBD2|TRBV29-1|15|TRBJ2-3|.
CSVTPTSDPTDTQYF
TGCAGCGTGACCCCGACTAGCGACCCAACAGATACGCAGTATTTT
>TRBD1|TRBV10-3|16|TRBJ1-3|.
CAISEMDRVAGNTIYF
TGTGCCATCAGTGAAATGGACAGGGTAGCCGGAAACACCATATATTTT
>TRBD2|TRBV2|15|TRBJ2-1|.
CASSVGTSGMDEQFF
TGTGCCAGCAGTGTCGGAACTAGCGGGATGGATGAGCAGTTCTTC
>TRBD2|TRBV25-1|12|TRBJ2-5|.
CASSFSGETQYF
TGTGCCAGCAGTTTTAGCGGGGAGACCCAGTACTTC
>TRBD1|TRBV29-1|13|TRBJ1-1|.
CSVQQGFGTEAFF
TGCAGCGTTCAACAGGGGTTTGGCACTGAAGCTTTCTTT
>TRBD1|TRBV24-1|18|TRBJ2-2|.
CATSDPRTGPESTGELFF
TGTGCCACCAGTGATCCCCGGACAGGCCCCGAGAGCACCGGGGAGCTGTTTTTT
>.|TRBV6-5|12|TRBJ1-1|.
CASGGFNTEAFF
TGTGCCAGCGGCGGGTTTAACACTGAAGCTTTCTTT
>.|TRBV5-6|16|TRBJ1-2|.
CASSSRLRSLYYGYTF
TGTGCCAGCAGCTCTAGACTGAGGAGCTTATACTATGGCTACACCTTC
>TRBD2|TRBV4-3|17|TRBJ2-3|.
CASSQGTSGRGVITQYF
TGCGCCAGCAGCCAAGGGACTAGCGGGAGGGGGGTGATAACGCAGTATTTT
>.|TRBV12-3/TRBV12-4|12|TRBJ1-5|.
CASSRVIQPQHF
TGTGCCAGTTCGAGGGTTATTCAGCCCCAGCATTTT
>.|TRBV6-6|12|TRBJ2-7|.
CASSTDRYEQYF
TGTGCCAGCAGCACAGACCGCTACGAGCAGTACTTC
>TRBD2|TRBV29-1|13|TRBJ2-2|.
CSVQRGLHGELFF
TGCAGCGTTCAGCGGGGACTCCACGGGGAGCTGTTTTTT
>.|TRBV10-3|16|TRBJ2-1|.
CAISEVIPRFNNEQFF
TGTGCCATCAGTGAGGTGATTCCCCGGTTTAACAATGAGCAGTTCTTC
>.|TRBV7-9|13|TRBJ1-1|few
CASSLQENTEAFF
TGTGCCAGCAGCTTACAGGAGAACACTGAAGCTTTCTTT
>.|TRBV7-9|18|TRBJ2-1|.
CASAGTPFRGSLDNEQFF
TGTGCCAGCGCGGGGACACCTTTCCGCGGGAGTTTAGACAATGAGCAGTTCTTC
>.|TRBV20-1|11|TRBJ2-7|.
CSASTIHEQYF
TGCAGTGCTAGTACTATCCACGAGCAGTACTTC
>TRBD1|TRBV6-2/TRBV6-3|14|TRBJ2-7|.
CASSRGTGRYEQYF
TGTGCCAGCAGTAGGGGGACAGGGAGATACGAGCAGTACTTC
>.|TRBV7-8|15|TRBJ1-1|.
CASSPSFTGNTEAFF
TGTGCCAGCAGCCCCTCCTTTACAGGGAACACTGAAGCTTTCTTT
>.|TRBV5-6|12|TRBJ2-3|.
CASSPTGDTQYF
TGTGCCAGCAGCCCTACAGGGGATACGCAGTATTTT
>.|TRBV20-1|15|TRBJ1-1|.
CSASANRGARTEAFF
TGCAGTGCTAGTGCAAATCGGGGGGCGAGGACTGAAGCTTTCTTT
>.|TRBV5-6|15|TRBJ1-1|.
CASSPRVAANTEAFF
TGTGCCAGCAGCCCGCGCGTTGCTGCGAACACTGAAGCTTTCTTT
>.|TRBV7-9|14|TRBJ2-7|.
CASSPLPVRSEQYF
TGTGCCAGCAGCCCCCTCCCGGTGCGTAGCGAGCAGTACTTC
>.|TRBV29-1|15|TRBJ2-3|.
CSVESAVTRAYTQYF
TGCAGCGTTGAGAGCGCCGTCACTAGGGCCTATACGCAGTATTTT
>.|TRBV4-3|15|TRBJ1-2|.
CASSQDGLASYGYTF
TGCGCCAGCAGCCAAGATGGACTGGCTAGCTATGGCTACACCTTC
>TRBD2|TRBV4-1|17|TRBJ2-4|.
CASSQAPLAGGGAIQYF
TGCGCCAGCAGCCAAGCCCCCTTAGCGGGAGGGGGGGCTATTCAGTACTTC
>TRBD1|TRBV7-2|13|TRBJ1-2|.
CASSSGQVYGYTF
TGTGCCAGCAGCTCCGGACAGGTCTATGGCTACACCTTC
>.|TRBV11-2|14|TRBJ2-1|.
CASSPTRGYNEQFF
TGTGCCAGCAGCCCCACTCGAGGGTACAATGAGCAGTTCTTC
>TRBD2|TRBV7-8|19|TRBJ2-1|.
CASSPRPGTSGSSYNEQFF
TGTGCCAGCAGCCCCCGTCCCGGGACTAGCGGTTCCTCCTACAATGAGCAGTTCTTC
>TRBD2|TRBV5-1|17|TRBJ2-2|.
CASSLDASGGNTGELFF
TGCGCCAGCAGCTTGGACGCTAGCGGGGGGAACACCGGGGAGCTGTTTTTT
>TRBD1|TRBV9|17|TRBJ2-3|.
CASSAGQGGWTLDTQYF
TGTGCCAGCAGCGCAGGACAGGGGGGCTGGACCCTAGATACGCAGTATTTT
>.|TRBV9|15|TRBJ2-3|.
CASSVGQVFTDTQYF
TGTGCCAGCAGCGTAGGGCAGGTCTTCACAGATACGCAGTATTTT
>.|TRBV5-1|15|TRBJ2-7|.
CASSLELAGRYEQYF
TGCGCCAGCAGCTTGGAACTGGCGGGACGATACGAGCAGTACTTC
>.|TRBV12-5|16|TRBJ1-2|.
CASGLWLADQRGGYTF
TGTGCTAGTGGTTTGTGGCTGGCAGACCAAAGAGGGGGCTACACCTTC
>.|TRBV27|15|TRBJ1-1|.
CASSFGPTGNTEAFF
TGTGCCAGCAGTTTCGGGCCAACAGGTAACACTGAAGCTTTCTTT
>.|TRBV19|16|TRBJ2-4|.
CASSGLGLSGKNIQYF
TGTGCCAGTAGTGGCTTAGGACTTTCGGGCAAAAACATTCAGTACTTC
>TRBD1|TRBV5-1|17|TRBJ2-2|.
CASSSTPTGSGTGELFF
TGCGCCAGCAGCTCTACCCCGACAGGGTCAGGGACCGGGGAGCTGTTTTTT